Ten or more counts support the clone carrying this T cell receptor beta chain. The antigen remains unidentified. The TCR beta library used iRepertoire HTBI primers with Arm-PCR amplification of CDR3. One entry per CDR3 protein results from TCRdb running MiXCR on the multiplex PCR reads. The table records about 220,000 distinct CDR3 sequences, around 18% of them present only once. The data were taken from a study of regulatory T cells in long-lasting Graves disease. The germline V gene encodes CDR1 DFQATT and CDR2 SNEGSKA (reference sequence). The CDR3 consists of 14 residues. The V end lost 3 bases, the J end lost 5 bases, and 16 bases lay between the germline ends. Stated time point: newly diagnosed GD, antithyroid drugs for less than 3 months. RNA isolated from PBMCs was used to make the TCR library. Study-level points and caveats: TCR diversity in persistent Graves' patients was below that of newly diagnosed ones. Gene preferences differed: TRBV28, TRBJ1-2, TRBJ2-5 in persistent cases.

The source is a female donor with Graves disease. Specimen: peripheral blood mononuclear cells (PBMCs), collected at new diagnosis, from a patient treated with antithyroid drugs. This chain uses TRBV20-1 with TRBJ1-2, with D possibly TRBD1 on 5 matching bases. The CDR3 nucleotides are TGCAGTGCTAGGTTTAGGTCAGGGAATTATGGCTACACCTTC. Its translation: CSARFRSGNYGYTF.